The clone carrying this T cell receptor (beta chain) was counted at least ten times. Using RNA transcripts as the source, TCR beta CDR3 regions were amplified. Using the HTBI primer set, a first-round RT-PCR was run on the TCR CDR3. Using its own MiXCR run on the multiplex PCR reads, TCRdb lists one record per CDR3 protein. The data hold about 530,000 distinct CDR3 sequences, with approximately 17% observed a single time. The data belong to a study of T cells in Graves' hyperthyroidism and ophthalmopathy. Germline V lookup: CDR1 MNHNS, CDR2 SASEGT. The CDR3 is 15 residues long. Trimming took off 6 bases at V and 0 bases at J, with 12 bases between the two ends. This sample holds PBMCs from about 10 ml fresh peripheral blood.

The source material was blood. The genes are TRBV6-1 and TRBJ1-5, with D unclear. The receptor comes from a woman younger than 30 with Graves' ophthalmopathy. The CDR3 nucleotides read TGTGCCAGCAGATACAGTGACTATAGCAATCAGCCCCAGCATTTT. This encodes CASRYSDYSNQPQHF.